The 18 T cell receptor beta chains below were found in one sample sequenced in a study of blood T cell repertoires in COVID-19. Generated by immunoSEQ multiplex PCR, the TCRdb table keeps only in-frame clones and is missing some. There are under 200,000 clones in the sample; about 86% occur only once, and approximately 23% lies in the top ten. Sequencing was carried out using PBMCs or T cells enriched from blood (not recorded which). The receptor source for this set is a woman aged 40 to 50 in a cohort exposed to, infected with or recovered from COVID-19 (not recorded which).

The V gene is TRBV5-5, the J gene TRBJ2-4; D ambiguous. V gave up 4 bases and J gave up 8 bases, with 10 bases separating them. Germline CDR1 and CDR2: SGHKS and YYEKEE (reference sequence). The CDR3 sequence is 12 residues long. The CDR3 sequence: CASSPRGDIQYF. CDR3 sequence (DNA): TGTGCCAGCAGCCCTCGAGGAGACATTCAGTACTTC.

There are a few counts of this clone. V is TRBV6-5 and J is TRBJ1-6; 7 positions agree with TRBD1. The CDR3 spans 13 residues. In germline, CDR1 is MNHEY, CDR2 SVGAGI. V lost 4 bases, J lost 13 bases, and 7 bases stayed unmatched. CDR3 DNA sequence: TGTGCCAGCAGTTCCCAGGACAGGTTGCCCCTCCACTTT. It codes for CASSSQDRLPLHF.

The genes are TRBV27 and TRBJ1-2, with 8 positions matching TRBD1. The CDR3 contains 13 residues. V lost 8 bases and J lost 8; bases outside the gene matches: 10. Germline CDR1 reads MNHEY; CDR2 reads SMNVEV (reference sequence). CDR3 sequence: CASGPRTGYGYTF. CDR3 DNA sequence: TGTGCCAGCGGACCCCGGACAGGGTACGGCTACACCTTC.

Only a few counts were recorded for this clone. This chain joins TRBV4-1 and TRBJ1-5; TRBD1 might be the D (5 bases). The germline V gene has CDR1 MGHRA and CDR2 YSYEKL. V was shortened by 3 bases and J by 0 bases, with 12 bases between the two germline ends. The CDR3 has 16 residues. The CDR3 DNA sequence: TGCGCCAGCAGCCAGAGTACAGGTTATAGCAATCAGCCCCAGCATTTT. Translation: CASSQSTGYSNQPQHF.

The CDR3 coding sequence is TGTGCCGACGCTCCCCGTGGTAGCGGGGGGCGAGACTCCTACGAGCAGTACTTC. Translating it yields CADAPRGSGGRDSYEQYF. The chain joins TRBV11-3 to TRBJ2-7, with 10 bases matching TRBD2. Germline V gene data show CDR1 as SGHNT and CDR2 as YENEEA. The CDR3 sequence is 18 residues long. After removal of 11 bases from V and 0 bases from J, the junction contained 19 bases not matched to a gene.

The chain is built from TRBV5-4 and TRBJ1-5, with a weak D call TRBD1 (5 bases). This CDR3 has 12 amino acids. The germline CDR1 and CDR2 sequences are SGHNT and YYREEE (reference sequence). V was pared by 3 bases and J by 10 bases, with 11 bases between. The CDR3 spells CASSYGRGPQHF. The CDR3 bases are TGTGCCAGCAGCTATGGGAGGGGTCCCCAGCATTTT.

V usage is TRBV7-9 and J usage is TRBJ1-3, with D perhaps matching TRBD1 (5 bases). Germline V CDR1 and CDR2: SEHNR, FQNEAQ (reference sequence). Trimming pared 1 base from V and 4 bases from J, leaving 11 bases between. This CDR3 spans 15 amino acids. CDR3 residues: CASSLGGGSGNTIYF. CDR3 DNA: TGTGCCAGCAGCTTAGGGGGGGGTTCGGGAAACACCATATATTTT.

The V gene is TRBV5-4, the J gene TRBJ2-1; D unresolved. CDR3 size: 11 residues. In germline, CDR1 is SGHNT, CDR2 YYREEE (reference sequence). The germline V and J ends were trimmed by 4 bases and 5 bases, with 4 bases remaining between them. The CDR3 DNA sequence: TGTGCCAGCAGCCTAAACAATGAGCAGTTCTTC. Translating gives CASSLNNEQFF.

The V and J genes are TRBV13 and TRBJ1-2, with 8 bases identical to TRBD1. The CDR3 extends over 15 amino acids. Germline V lookup: CDR1 PRHDT, CDR2 FYEKMQ (reference sequence). With 5 bases clipped from V and 6 bases from J, the junction kept 11 bases outside the gene matches. The CDR3, as DNA: TGTGCCAGCAGCACACCAGGGGGCGCGTATGATGGCTACACCTTC. It encodes CASSTPGGAYDGYTF.

The chain is built from TRBV4-1 and TRBJ2-7; TRBD1 agrees at 8 bases. The CDR3 has 18 amino acids. CDR1 and CDR2 (germline): MGHRA, YSYEKL. V was clipped by 0 bases and J by 5 bases; unmatched bases: 15. CDR3 in amino acids: CASSQERTGKLQLHEQYF. The CDR3 DNA is TGCGCCAGCAGCCAAGAGAGGACAGGGAAGCTCCAACTGCACGAGCAGTACTTC.

V usage is TRBV11-2 and J usage is TRBJ2-4; D unresolved. Germline values: CDR1 SGHAT, CDR2 FQNNGV. Between the trimmed V and J ends, which lost 3 bases and 6 bases, there was a span of 15 bases. The CDR3 contains 15 residues. The CDR3 DNA follows: TGTGCCAGCAGCTTTAGGCGTGGGCCCTTAAACATTCAGTACTTC. Its translation is CASSFRRGPLNIQYF. Filled out from reference TRBV11-2 and TRBJ2-4, the complete variable domain reads EAGVAQSPRYKIIEKRQSVAFWCNPISGHATLYWYQQILGQGPKLLIQFQNNGVVDDSQLPKDRFSAERLKGVDSTLKIQPAKLEDSAVYLCASSFRRGPLNIQYFGAGTRLSVL.

In its sample, this clone was seen once. The rearrangement joins TRBV4-2 to TRBJ2-1, with 11 bases lining up with TRBD2. Germline lookup yields CDR1 LGHNA and CDR2 YNFKEQ. The junction had 20 bases not matched to a gene; V was cut back by 2 bases and J by 8 bases. This CDR3 comprises 20 residues. The CDR3 DNA sequence: TGTGCCAGCAGCCAACCTCGAAGGGGGCCCGAGACTAGCGGGATGGATGAGCAGTTCTTC. This sequence encodes CASSQPRRGPETSGMDEQFF.

The chain is built from TRBV29-1 and TRBJ2-5, with TRBD1 identical over 7 bases. This CDR3 has 13 amino acids. Germline CDR1 SQVTM, CDR2 ANQGSEA. V trimming: 6 bases; J trimming: 2 bases; junction bases outside the gene matches: 6. The CDR3: CSVDRDQQETQYF. The DNA for the CDR3 is TGCAGCGTAGACAGGGACCAGCAAGAGACCCAGTACTTC.

The chain employs TRBV14 and TRBJ2-5, with 9 bases fitting TRBD2. The CDR3 is made up of 15 amino acids. Looked up from germline, CDR1 is SGHDN and CDR2 is FVKESK. After removal of 4 bases from V and 2 bases from J, the junction contained 5 bases not matched to a gene. The CDR3 sequence: CASSLTSGFQETQYF. The CDR3 DNA is TGTGCCAGCAGCCTGACTAGCGGATTTCAAGAGACCCAGTACTTC.

The chain couples TRBV7-6 to TRBJ1-4, with 7 bases matching TRBD1. The germline V gene has CDR1 SGHVS and CDR2 FNYEAQ. This CDR3 has 14 residues. With V trimmed by 5 bases and J by 2 bases, 2 bases remained unmatched. CDR3 bases: TGTGCCAGCAGCCTCAGGGGGACTAATGAAAAACTGTTTTTT. Protein sequence: CASSLRGTNEKLFF.

The chain combines TRBV5-1 with TRBJ1-6, with 8 bases identical to TRBD1. Germline V lookup: CDR1 SGHRS, CDR2 YFSETQ. V shed 4 bases, J shed 7 bases, and the junction held 4 bases outside the gene matches. The CDR3 covers 14 residues. The CDR3 nucleotides read TGCGCCAGCAGCCCCGACAGGGGAAATTCACCCCTCCACTTT. This codes for CASSPDRGNSPLHF.

The CDR3 protein is CASSWDKTGGALDTIYF. The CDR3 DNA is TGTGCCAGCAGCTGGGACAAGACAGGGGGCGCTTTGGACACCATATATTTT. The V call is TRBV11-2, the J call TRBJ1-3, with 10 bases matching TRBD1. Per the germline V gene, CDR1 is SGHAT and CDR2 is FQNNGV. The CDR3 loop spans 17 amino acids. Unmatched junction bases numbered 14, after V lost 4 bases and J lost 8 bases.

The chain uses TRBV6-5 and TRBJ1-2; possibly TRBD1 for D (5 bases). The CDR3 spans 15 residues. Trimming cost V 5 bases and J 3 bases, with 16 bases left between them. Per germline, CDR1 MNHEY and CDR2 SVGAGI. The CDR3 sequence is CASSQTSRGDYGYTF. The CDR3, as DNA: TGTGCCAGCAGTCAAACTTCTCGGGGGGACTATGGCTACACCTTC.